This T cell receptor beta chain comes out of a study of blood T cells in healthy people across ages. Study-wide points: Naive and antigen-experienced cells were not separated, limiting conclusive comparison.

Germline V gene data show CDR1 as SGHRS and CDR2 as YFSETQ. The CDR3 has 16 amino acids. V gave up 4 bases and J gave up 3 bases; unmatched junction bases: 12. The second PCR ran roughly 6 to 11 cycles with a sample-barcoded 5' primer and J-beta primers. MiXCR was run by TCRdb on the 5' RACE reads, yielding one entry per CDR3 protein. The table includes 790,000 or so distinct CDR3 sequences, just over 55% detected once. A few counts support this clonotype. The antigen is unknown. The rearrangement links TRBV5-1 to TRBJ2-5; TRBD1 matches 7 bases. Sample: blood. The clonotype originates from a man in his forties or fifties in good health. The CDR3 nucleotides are TGCGCCAGCAGCCCAAAACCGGGACAGATGGAAGAGACCCAGTACTTC. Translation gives CASSPKPGQMEETQYF.